The clone carrying this T cell receptor (beta chain) was seen a single time. J gave up 6 bases and V 1 base, and 5 bases lay outside the gene matches. CDR3 length: 14 residues. Germline V lookup: CDR1 SGDLS, CDR2 YYNGEE. The sample originates from a study of T cell changes during pregnancy in multiple sclerosis. Generated by immunoSEQ multiplex PCR, the TCRdb table keeps only in-frame clones and is missing some. The sample has tens of thousands of clones; 93% are singletons. The source is a female donor with multiple sclerosis, enrolled in a pregnancy study. Specimen: peripheral blood, collected after pregnancy. The V gene is TRBV9, the J gene TRBJ2-7; 9 nucleotides match TRBD1. The CDR3 is CASSVWTGEGEQYF. The DNA for the CDR3 is TGTGCCAGCAGCGTATGGACAGGGGAAGGCGAGCAGTACTTC.